This T cell receptor (beta chain) was profiled in a study of glioma-infiltrating T cells after dendritic cell vaccination. Study-wide background: Autologous tumor lysate-pulsed dendritic cell vaccination was given between the early 2000s and the early 2010s.

The CDR3 contains 14 residues. Per germline, CDR1 SGHRS and CDR2 YFSETQ. Trimming pared 4 bases from V and 1 base from J, leaving 9 bases between. Time point: after dendritic cell vaccination, including at tumor progression/relapse. None of the glioblastoma patients had an isocitrate dehydrogenase mutation. Sequenced by immunoSEQ multiplex PCR; TCRdb stores in-frame clones only, minus some. The sample holds about 94,000 clones, approximately 84% seen once. Comment on this clone: Its specificity is not known. Different DNA sequences within this sample yield the same CDR3.

Study-wide results and caveats: Estimated pretreatment TIL content predicted outcome after dendritic cell vaccination.

The V gene is TRBV5-1, the J gene TRBJ2-1; maybe TRBD2 (5 bases). Sequencing was performed on blood, taken after dendritic cell vaccination. The clonotype comes from a human donor with glioblastoma. The chain's CDR3 is CASSEGLSYNEQFF. The CDR3 coding sequence is TGCGCCAGCAGCGAGGGCCTATCCTACAATGAGCAGTTCTTC. The whole variable domain, remainder taken from reference TRBV5-1 and TRBJ2-1, is KAGVTQTPRYLIKTRGQQVTLSCSPISGHRSVSWYQQTPGQGLQFLFEYFSETQRNKGNFPGRFSGRQFSNSRSEMNVSTLELGDSALYLCASSEGLSYNEQFFGPGTRLTVL.